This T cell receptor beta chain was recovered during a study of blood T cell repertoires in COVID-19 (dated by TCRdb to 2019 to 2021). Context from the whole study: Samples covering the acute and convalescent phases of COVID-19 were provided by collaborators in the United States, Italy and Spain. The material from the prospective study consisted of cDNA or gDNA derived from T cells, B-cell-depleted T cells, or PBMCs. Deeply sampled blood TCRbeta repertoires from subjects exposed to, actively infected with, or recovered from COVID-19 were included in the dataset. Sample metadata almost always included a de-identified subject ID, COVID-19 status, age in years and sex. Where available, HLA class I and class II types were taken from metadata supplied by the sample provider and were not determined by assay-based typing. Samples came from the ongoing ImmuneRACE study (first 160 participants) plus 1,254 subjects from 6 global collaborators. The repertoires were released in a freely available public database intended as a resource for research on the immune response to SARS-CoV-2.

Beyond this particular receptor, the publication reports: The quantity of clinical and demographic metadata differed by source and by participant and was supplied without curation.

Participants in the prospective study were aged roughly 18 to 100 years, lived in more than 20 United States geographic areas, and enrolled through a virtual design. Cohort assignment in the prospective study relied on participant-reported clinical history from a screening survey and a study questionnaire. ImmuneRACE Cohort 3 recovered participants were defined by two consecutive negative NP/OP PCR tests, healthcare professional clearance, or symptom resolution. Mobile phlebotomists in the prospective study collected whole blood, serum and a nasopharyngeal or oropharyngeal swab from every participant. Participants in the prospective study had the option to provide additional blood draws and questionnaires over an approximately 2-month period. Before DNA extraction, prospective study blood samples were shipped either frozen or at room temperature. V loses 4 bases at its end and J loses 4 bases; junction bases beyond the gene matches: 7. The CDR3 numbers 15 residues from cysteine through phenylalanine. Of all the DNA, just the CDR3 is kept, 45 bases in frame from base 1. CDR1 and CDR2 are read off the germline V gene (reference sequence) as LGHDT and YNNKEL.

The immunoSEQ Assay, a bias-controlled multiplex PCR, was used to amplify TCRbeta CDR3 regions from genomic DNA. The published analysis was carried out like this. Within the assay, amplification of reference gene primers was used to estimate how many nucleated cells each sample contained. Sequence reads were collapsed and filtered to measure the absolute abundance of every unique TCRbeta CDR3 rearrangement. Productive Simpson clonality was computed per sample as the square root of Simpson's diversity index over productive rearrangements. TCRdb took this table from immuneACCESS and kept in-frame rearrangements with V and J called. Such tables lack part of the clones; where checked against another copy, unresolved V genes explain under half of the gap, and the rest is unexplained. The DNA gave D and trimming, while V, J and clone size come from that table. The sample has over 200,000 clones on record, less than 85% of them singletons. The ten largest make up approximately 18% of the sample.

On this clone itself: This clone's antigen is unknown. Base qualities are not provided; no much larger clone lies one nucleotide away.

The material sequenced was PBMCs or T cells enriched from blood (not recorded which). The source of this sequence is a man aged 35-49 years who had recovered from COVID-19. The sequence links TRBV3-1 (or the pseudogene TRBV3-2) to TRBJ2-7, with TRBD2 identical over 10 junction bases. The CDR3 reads CASSLRLAGEYEQYF. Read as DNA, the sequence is TGTGCCAGCAGCCTGCGGCTAGCGGGAGAGTACGAGCAGTACTTC.